These T cell receptor beta chains were read from a single sample in a study of OX40 agonist ivuxolimab in advanced cancers. Data came from immunoSEQ multiplex PCR; TCRdb stores just in-frame clones and leaves some out. Here the sample spans over 55,000 clones, 65% to 90% being singletons. The sequenced sample was CD4+ or CD8+ T cells sorted from blood, obtained in a trial of the OX40 agonist ivuxolimab. The receptors stem from an adult with an advanced solid tumor such as melanoma, head and neck, liver or kidney cancer. CDR3s leave out the opening cysteine and the closing phenylalanine or tryptophan.

v_call,j_call,cdr3_aa
TRBV2,TRBJ2-3,ASSPGTYSGRRSDTQY
TRBV28,TRBJ2-7,ASSPPLARWDSYEQY
TRBV25-1,TRBJ2-1,ASSAAHMEYNEQF
TRBV2,TRBJ2-4,ASTQPGTGNIQY
TRBV9,TRBJ2-2,ASSIRQYTGELF
TRBV19,TRBJ2-7,ASSTNSGTGGEQY
TRBV14,TRBJ2-3,ASSQVWGGLSTDTQY
TRBV5-1,TRBJ2-7,ASSYRGKYEQY
TRBV7-9,TRBJ2-1,ASAQDSNNEQF
TRBV10-1,TRBJ2-3,ASSRVGGRPGFTDTQY
TRBV5-1,TRBJ2-7,ASSLASSYEQY
TRBV30,TRBJ1-1,AWRVTNTEAF
TRBV11-1,TRBJ2-5,ASSPGVAGEGETQY
TRBV9,TRBJ2-1,ASSLAVGEQF
TRBV11-2,TRBJ2-1,ASSSLGGTYEQF
TRBV6-5,TRBJ2-7,ASSYSRGAYEQY
TRBV2,TRBJ2-3,ASSTSGKSTDTQY
TRBV18,TRBJ1-1,ASSGTDELNTEAF
TRBV19,TRBJ2-5,ASTPTVDNQETQY
TRBV7-2,TRBJ1-5,ASSLVDRDQPQH
TRBV30,TRBJ1-2,AWRLAGGSNGYT
TRBV29-1,TRBJ1-2,SVDIGGYGYT
TRBV19,TRBJ1-2,ASSMIGSDNYGYT
TRBV28,TRBJ1-3,ASIPPGSGNTIY
TRBV5-6,TRBJ2-7,ASSLVIIAGQGHHEQY
TRBV25-1,TRBJ1-1,ASSEPGTKYTEAF
TRBV7-2,TRBJ2-1,ASSVVQGDEQF
TRBV5-5,TRBJ2-3,ASSLEAGEDTQY
TRBV7-2,TRBJ2-7,ASSLNPLGIRATYEQY
TRBV2,TRBJ2-7,ASTTDREYSEQY
TRBV27,TRBJ2-1,ASSLYSDSLSGNEQF
TRBV28,TRBJ1-5,ASSLVTGWLGNQPQH
TRBV19,TRBJ2-7,ATARTGENEQY
TRBV27,TRBJ1-6,ASSSDRGGNSPLH
TRBV27,TRBJ2-7,ASRSLSSGSYEQY
TRBV6-5,TRBJ1-2,ASSLQGGYGYT
TRBV7-6,TRBJ1-1,ASSLGGGSTEAF
TRBV9,TRBJ2-3,ASSVVSSGDTQY
TRBV28,TRBJ2-7,ASSLAGAQKFYEQY
TRBV19,TRBJ2-2,ASSLSQGGELF
TRBV18,TRBJ2-5,ASSPRSGLGETQY
TRBV9,TRBJ1-2,ASSSTVQRGYT
TRBV5-4,TRBJ1-5,ASSSWELGGQPQH
TRBV28,TRBJ1-2,ASSQPSAGYT
TRBV2,TRBJ1-5,ASRGEHGNQPQH
TRBV28,TRBJ2-7,ASSLSGPVYEQY
TRBV5-1,TRBJ2-3,ASRQGTGGAGTDTQY
TRBV9,TRBJ1-1,ASSATGNTEAF